One sample yielded the 5 T cell receptor beta chains listed below, sequenced in a study of blood T cell repertoires in COVID-19. The method was immunoSEQ multiplex PCR; TCRdb's version includes in-frame clones alone and lacks a portion of them. Found here are 150,000 to 200,000 clones, over 75% of them singletons; the top ten hold approximately 10%. Sequencing used peripheral blood. These receptor sequences come from a man in his sixties with active or convalescent COVID-19.

The chain joins TRBV9 to TRBJ1-2; weak D call: TRBD1 (6 bases). The CDR3 consists of 13 residues. Germline values: CDR1 SGDLS, CDR2 YYNGEE. V was clipped by 0 bases and J by 8 bases, with 11 bases between them. CDR3 in DNA: TGTGCCAGCAGCGTAGAAGGACAGTCAGGCTACACCTTC. Translating it yields CASSVEGQSGYTF.

The chain couples TRBV6-5 to TRBJ2-4; 14 bases are a match to TRBD2. The germline CDR1 and CDR2 sequences are MNHEY and SVGAGI. J was trimmed by 9 bases and V by 6 bases; bases with no gene match: 7. The CDR3 has 15 residues. Here the CDR3 DNA reads TGTGCCAGCAGACCGGGACTAGCGGGAGAGAGCATTCAGTACTTC. Translation: CASRPGLAGESIQYF.

The rearrangement uses TRBV5-1 and TRBJ1-3, with TRBD1 matching 7 bases. CDR3 size: 15 residues. The V and J ends lost 3 bases and 0 bases, in that order; junction bases with no gene match: 3. The germline gives CDR1 SGHRS, CDR2 YFSETQ. CDR3 region: CASSSGQHSGNTIYF. CDR3 in DNA: TGCGCCAGCAGCTCGGGACAGCACTCTGGAAACACCATATATTTT.

This clone has only a few counts. The gene calls are TRBV10-3 and TRBJ1-5, with 9 bases that match TRBD1. J lost 5 bases, V lost 6 bases, and 11 bases had no gene match. There are 16 residues in the CDR3. Germline V gene lookup returns CDR1 ENHRY and CDR2 SYGVKD. CDR3 residues: CAISPGTGKGYQPQHF. The CDR3 bases are TGTGCCATCAGCCCTGGGACAGGGAAAGGCTATCAGCCCCAGCATTTT.

The V call is TRBV11-2, the J call TRBJ2-7; tentative D call: TRBD1 (5 bases). This CDR3 has 14 residues. Trimming left V 1 base short and J 2 bases short, with 9 bases between. Germline lookup yields CDR1 SGHAT and CDR2 FQNNGV. The CDR3 is CASSLGEGAYEQYF. In DNA, the CDR3 is TGTGCCAGCAGCTTAGGGGAAGGGGCCTACGAGCAGTACTTC.